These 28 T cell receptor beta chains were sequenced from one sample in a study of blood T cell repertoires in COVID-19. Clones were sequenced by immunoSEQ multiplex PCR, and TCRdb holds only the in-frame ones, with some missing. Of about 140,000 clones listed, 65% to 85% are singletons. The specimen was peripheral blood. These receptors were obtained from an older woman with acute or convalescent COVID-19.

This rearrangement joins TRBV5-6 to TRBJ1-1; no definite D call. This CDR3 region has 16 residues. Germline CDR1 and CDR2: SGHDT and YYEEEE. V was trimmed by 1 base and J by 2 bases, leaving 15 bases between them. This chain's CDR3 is CASSLFFWQTNTEAFF. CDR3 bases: TGTGCCAGCAGCTTGTTTTTTTGGCAGACTAACACTGAAGCTTTCTTT.

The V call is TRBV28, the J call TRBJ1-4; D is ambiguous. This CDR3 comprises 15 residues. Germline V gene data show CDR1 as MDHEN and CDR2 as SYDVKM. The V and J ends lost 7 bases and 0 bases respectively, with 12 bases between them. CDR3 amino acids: CASTPTDTTNEKLFF. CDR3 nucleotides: TGTGCCAGCACCCCCACAGATACAACTAATGAAAAACTGTTTTTT.

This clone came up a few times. The CDR3 DNA sequence: TGCGCCAGCAGTGACCCGATGGCGGGTACGAGCAATCAGCCCCAGCATTTT. Translating it yields CASSDPMAGTSNQPQHF. The V call is TRBV10-2, the J call TRBJ1-5; D call uncertain. V lost 3 bases to trimming and J lost 1 base, with 16 bases between them. CDR3 size: 17 residues. The V gene's germline CDR1 is WSHSY and CDR2 SAAADI.

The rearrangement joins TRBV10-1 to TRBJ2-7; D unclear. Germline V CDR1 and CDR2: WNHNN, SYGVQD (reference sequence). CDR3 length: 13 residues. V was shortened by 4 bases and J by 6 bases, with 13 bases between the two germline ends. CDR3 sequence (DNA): TGCGCCAGCAGTGCCTTAGCAGTGGGCGAGCAGTACTTC. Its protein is CASSALAVGEQYF.

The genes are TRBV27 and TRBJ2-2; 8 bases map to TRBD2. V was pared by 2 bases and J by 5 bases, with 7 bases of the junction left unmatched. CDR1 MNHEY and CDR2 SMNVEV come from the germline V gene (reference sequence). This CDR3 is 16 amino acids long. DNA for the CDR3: TGTGCCAGCAGTTTAGCCGGGACTAGGGTTACCGGGGAGCTGTTTTTT. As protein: CASSLAGTRVTGELFF.

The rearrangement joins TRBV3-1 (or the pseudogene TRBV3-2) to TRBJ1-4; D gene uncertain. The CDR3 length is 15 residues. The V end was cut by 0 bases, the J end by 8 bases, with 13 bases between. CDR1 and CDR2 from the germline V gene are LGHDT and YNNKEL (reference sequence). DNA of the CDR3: TGTGCCAGCAGCCAAGAACTGGGCCTTGGAGAAAAACTGTTTTTT. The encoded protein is CASSQELGLGEKLFF.

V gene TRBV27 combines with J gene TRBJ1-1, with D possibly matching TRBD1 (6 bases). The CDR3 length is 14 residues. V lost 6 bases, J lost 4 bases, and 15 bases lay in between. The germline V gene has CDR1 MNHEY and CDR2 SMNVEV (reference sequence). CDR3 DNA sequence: TGTGCCAGCAGATTCTACAGGGAGAGCACTGAAGCTTTCTTT. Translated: CASRFYRESTEAFF.

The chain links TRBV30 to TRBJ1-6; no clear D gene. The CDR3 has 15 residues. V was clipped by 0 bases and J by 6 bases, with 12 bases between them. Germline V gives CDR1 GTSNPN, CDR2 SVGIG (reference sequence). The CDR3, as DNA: TGTGCCTGGAGTGTACGGGGAGGGTTTAATTCACCCCTCCACTTT. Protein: CAWSVRGGFNSPLHF.

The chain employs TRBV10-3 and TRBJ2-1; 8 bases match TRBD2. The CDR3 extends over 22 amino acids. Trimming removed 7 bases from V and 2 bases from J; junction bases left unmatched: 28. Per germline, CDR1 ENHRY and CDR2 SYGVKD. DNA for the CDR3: TGTGCCATCACCCCCCCGGGGAGCGGGAGAAAACCACAAAGGGAGACCTACAATGAGCAGTTCTTC. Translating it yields CAITPPGSGRKPQRETYNEQFF.

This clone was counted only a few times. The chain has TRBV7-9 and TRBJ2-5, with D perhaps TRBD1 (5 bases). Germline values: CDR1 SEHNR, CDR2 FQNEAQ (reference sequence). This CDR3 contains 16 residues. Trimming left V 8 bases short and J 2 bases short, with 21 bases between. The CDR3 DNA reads TGTGCCAGCGACTTAGGTGCCTCAAGGGGACAAGAGACCCAGTACTTC. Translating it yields CASDLGASRGQETQYF.

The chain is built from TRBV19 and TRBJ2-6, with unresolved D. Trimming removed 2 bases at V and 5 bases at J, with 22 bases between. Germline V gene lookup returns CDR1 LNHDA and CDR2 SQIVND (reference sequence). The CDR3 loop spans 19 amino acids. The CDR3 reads CASSIFKVGSPAWANVLTF. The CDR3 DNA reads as TGTGCCAGTAGTATATTTAAAGTTGGCTCACCCGCCTGGGCCAACGTCCTGACTTTC.

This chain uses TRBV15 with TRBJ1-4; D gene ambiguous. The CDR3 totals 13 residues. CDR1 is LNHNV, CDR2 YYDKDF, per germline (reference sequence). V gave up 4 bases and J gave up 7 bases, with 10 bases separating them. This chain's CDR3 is CATSTASGEKLFF. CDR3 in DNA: TGTGCCACCAGCACCGCCTCCGGTGAAAAACTGTTTTTT. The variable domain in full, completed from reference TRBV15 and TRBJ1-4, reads DAMVIQNPRYQVTQFGKPVTLSCSQTLNHNVMYWYQQKSSQAPKLLFHYYDKDFNNEADTPDNFQSRRPNTSFCFLDIRSPGLGDTAMYLCATSTASGEKLFFGSGTQLSVL.

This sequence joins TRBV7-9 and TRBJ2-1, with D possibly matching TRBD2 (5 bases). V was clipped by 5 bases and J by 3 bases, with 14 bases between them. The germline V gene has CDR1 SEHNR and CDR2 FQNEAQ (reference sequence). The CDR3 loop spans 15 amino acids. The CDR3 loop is CASSPMGAGYNEQFF. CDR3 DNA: TGTGCCAGCAGCCCAATGGGTGCGGGCTACAATGAGCAGTTCTTC.

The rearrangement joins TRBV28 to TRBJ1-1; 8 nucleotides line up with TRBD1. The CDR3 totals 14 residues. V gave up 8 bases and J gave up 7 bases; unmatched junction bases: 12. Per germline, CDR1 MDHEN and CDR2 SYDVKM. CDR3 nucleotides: TGTGCCAGCCACCCCCCGGGACAGGCCTTTGAAGCTTTCTTT. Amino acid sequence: CASHPPGQAFEAFF.

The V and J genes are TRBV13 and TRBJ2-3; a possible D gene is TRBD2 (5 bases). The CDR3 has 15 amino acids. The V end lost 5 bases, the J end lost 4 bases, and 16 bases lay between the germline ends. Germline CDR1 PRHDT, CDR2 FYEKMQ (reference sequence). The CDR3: CASSRWGEFPDTQYF. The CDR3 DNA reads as TGTGCCAGCAGCAGGTGGGGAGAGTTCCCAGATACGCAGTATTTT. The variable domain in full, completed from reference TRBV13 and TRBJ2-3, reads AAGVIQSPRHLIKEKRETATLKCYPIPRHDTVYWYQQGPGQDPQFLISFYEKMQSDKGSIPDRFSAQQFSDYHSELNMSSLELGDSALYFCASSRWGEFPDTQYFGPGTRLTVL.

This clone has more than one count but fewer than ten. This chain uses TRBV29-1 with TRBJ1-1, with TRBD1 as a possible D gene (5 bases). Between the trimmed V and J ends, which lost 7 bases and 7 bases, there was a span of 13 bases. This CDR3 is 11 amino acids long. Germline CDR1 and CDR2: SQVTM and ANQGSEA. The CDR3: CSGDETDEAFF. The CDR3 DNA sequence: TGCAGCGGCGACGAGACAGATGAAGCTTTCTTT.

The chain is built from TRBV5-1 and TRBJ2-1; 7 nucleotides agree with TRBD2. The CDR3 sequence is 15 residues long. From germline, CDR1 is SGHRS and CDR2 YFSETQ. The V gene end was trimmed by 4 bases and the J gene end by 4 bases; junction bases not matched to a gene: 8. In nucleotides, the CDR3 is TGCGCCAGCAGCCGAGCGGGAACCGAGTACAATGAGCAGTTCTTC. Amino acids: CASSRAGTEYNEQFF.

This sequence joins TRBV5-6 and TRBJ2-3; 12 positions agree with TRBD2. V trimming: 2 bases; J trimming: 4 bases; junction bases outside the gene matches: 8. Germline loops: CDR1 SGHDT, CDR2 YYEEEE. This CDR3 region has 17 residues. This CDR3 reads CASSFDLAGGLADTQYF. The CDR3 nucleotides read TGTGCCAGCAGCTTTGACCTAGCGGGAGGGCTGGCAGATACGCAGTATTTT.

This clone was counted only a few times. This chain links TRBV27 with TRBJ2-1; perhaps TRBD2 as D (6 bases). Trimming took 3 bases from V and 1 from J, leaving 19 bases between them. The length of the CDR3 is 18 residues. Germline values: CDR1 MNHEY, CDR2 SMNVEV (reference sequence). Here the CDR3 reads CASSFGGVTPVSYNEQFF. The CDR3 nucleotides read TGTGCCAGCAGTTTTGGCGGGGTGACCCCCGTATCCTACAATGAGCAGTTCTTC.

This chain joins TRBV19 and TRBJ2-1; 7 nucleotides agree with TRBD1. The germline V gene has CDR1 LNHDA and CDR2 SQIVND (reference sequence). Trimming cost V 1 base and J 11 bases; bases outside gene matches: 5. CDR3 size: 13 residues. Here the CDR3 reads CASSIGGTEKQFF. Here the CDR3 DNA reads TGTGCCAGTAGTATAGGAGGGACAGAGAAGCAGTTCTTC.

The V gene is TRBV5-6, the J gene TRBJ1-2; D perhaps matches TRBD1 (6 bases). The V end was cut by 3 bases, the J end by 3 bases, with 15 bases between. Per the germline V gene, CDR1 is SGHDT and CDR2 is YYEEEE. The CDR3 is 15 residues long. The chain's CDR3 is CASSSRTVLYYGYTF. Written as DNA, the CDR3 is TGTGCCAGCAGCTCGAGGACAGTCTTATACTATGGCTACACCTTC.

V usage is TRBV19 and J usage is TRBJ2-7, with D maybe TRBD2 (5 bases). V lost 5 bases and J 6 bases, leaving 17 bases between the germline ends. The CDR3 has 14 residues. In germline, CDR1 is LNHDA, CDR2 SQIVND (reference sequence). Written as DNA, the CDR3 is TGTGCCAGTAGTTGGACTCAAGGGCGAGGCGAGCAGTACTTC. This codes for CASSWTQGRGEQYF.

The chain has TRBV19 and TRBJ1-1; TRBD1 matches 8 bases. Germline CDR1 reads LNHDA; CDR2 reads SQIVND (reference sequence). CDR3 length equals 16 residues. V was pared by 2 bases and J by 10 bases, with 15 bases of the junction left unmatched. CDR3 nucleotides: TGTGCCAGTAGTATAACTCCAGGACAGGGTACCGTTCGAGCTTTCTTT. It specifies CASSITPGQGTVRAFF. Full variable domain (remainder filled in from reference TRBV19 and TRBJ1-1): DGGITQSPKYLFRKEGQNVTLSCEQNLNHDAMYWYRQDPGQGLRLIYYSQIVNDFQKGDIAEGYSVSREKKESFPLTVTSAQKNPTAFYLCASSITPGQGTVRAFFGQGTRLTVV.

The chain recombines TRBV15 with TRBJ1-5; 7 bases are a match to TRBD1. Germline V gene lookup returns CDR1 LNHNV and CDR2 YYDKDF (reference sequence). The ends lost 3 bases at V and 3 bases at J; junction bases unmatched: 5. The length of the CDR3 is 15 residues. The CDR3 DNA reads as TGTGCCACCAGCAGCCGGACAGGTGCCAATCAGCCCCAGCATTTT. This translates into CATSSRTGANQPQHF. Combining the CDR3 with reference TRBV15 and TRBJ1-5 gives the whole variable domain DAMVIQNPRYQVTQFGKPVTLSCSQTLNHNVMYWYQQKSSQAPKLLFHYYDKDFNNEADTPDNFQSRRPNTSFCFLDIRSPGLGDTAMYLCATSSRTGANQPQHFGDGTRLSIL.

This chain's CDR3 is CASSPRGGVQPQHF. Written as DNA, the CDR3 is TGTGCCAGTAGCCCACGGGGGGGAGTGCAGCCCCAGCATTTT. The J gene is TRBJ1-5, the V gene TRBV19; perhaps TRBD1 as D (5 bases). From germline, CDR1 is LNHDA and CDR2 SQIVND (reference sequence). The CDR3 totals 14 residues. The V and J ends lost 6 bases and 7 bases respectively, with 16 bases between them.

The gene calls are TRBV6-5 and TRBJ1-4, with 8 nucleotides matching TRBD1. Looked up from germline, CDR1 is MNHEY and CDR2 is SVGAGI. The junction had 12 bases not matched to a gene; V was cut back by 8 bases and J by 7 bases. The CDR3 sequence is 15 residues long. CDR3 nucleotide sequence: TGTGCCAGCCGTTTTGGACAGGGAAGAAGTGAAAAACTGTTTTTT. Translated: CASRFGQGRSEKLFF.

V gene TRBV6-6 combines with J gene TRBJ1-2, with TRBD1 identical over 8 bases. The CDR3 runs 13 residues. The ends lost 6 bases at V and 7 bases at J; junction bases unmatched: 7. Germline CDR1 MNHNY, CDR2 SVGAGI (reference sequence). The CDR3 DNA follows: TGTGCCAGCAGGACAGGGGTGTTGAGTGGCTACACCTTC. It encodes CASRTGVLSGYTF.

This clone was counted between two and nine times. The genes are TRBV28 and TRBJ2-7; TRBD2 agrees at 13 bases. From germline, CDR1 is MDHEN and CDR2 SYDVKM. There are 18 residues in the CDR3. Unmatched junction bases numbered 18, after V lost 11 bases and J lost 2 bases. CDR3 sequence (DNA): TGTGCCTGCAAAACAGGGCTGGGACTAGCGGGAACCACCTACGAGCAGTACTTC. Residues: CACKTGLGLAGTTYEQYF.